A selection of T cell receptor beta chains follows, all from one sample in a study of identical twins. MiXCR was run by TCRdb on the 5' RACE reads, yielding one entry per CDR3 protein. This table holds 500,000 to 550,000 distinct CDR3 sequences, roughly a fifth found once. The sample was also linked to a second study, of T cells expressing NK-cell markers.

The source material was CD4+ T cells sorted from blood. The origin of the receptors is a woman younger than 30 in good health. CDR3s include the opening cysteine and the closing phenylalanine or tryptophan. A D gene is named only where the DNA matches it firmly. A row's size may be missing; if present it is once, few, many or a size class.

14	TRBV5-5	TRBD1	-	TRBJ1-5	TGTGCCAGCAGCGAACAGGGGGCGTATCAGCCCCAGCATTTT	CASSEQGAYQPQHF
19	TRBV28	TRBD1	few	TRBJ2-1	TGTGCCAGCAGTTTATTTTACAGGGGCGCCTACGGCACCTACAATGAGCAGTTCTTC	CASSLFYRGAYGTYNEQFF
13	TRBV20-1	-	few	TRBJ1-1	TGCAGTGCTAGAGATTGGGGGAAGGCTGAAGCTTTCTTT	CSARDWGKAEAFF
14	TRBV20-1	TRBD2	-	TRBJ2-1	TGCAGTGCTAGAGGCGCTTTAGCGGGGAAAGGCCAGTTCTTC	CSARGALAGKGQFF
11	TRBV20-1	-	few	TRBJ2-1	TGCAGTGCTAGAGCGGATAGAGGGCAGTTCTTC	CSARADRGQFF
16	TRBV7-7	TRBD1	-	TRBJ2-5	TGTGCTAGCAGCTTAGGGGGGACAGGGGTGCAAGAGACCCAGTACTTC	CASSLGGTGVQETQYF
15	TRBV5-1	-	-	TRBJ2-5	TGCGCCAGCAGCTTTACGGGGGCTAGACAAGAGACCCAGTACTTC	CASSFTGARQETQYF
11	TRBV10-3	-	-	TRBJ2-1	TGTGCCATCAGTGAGACGAGCGAGCAGTTCTTC	CAISETSEQFF
15	TRBV20-1	TRBD1	-	TRBJ1-1	TGCAGTGCTGGGACAGGGCTCTCTCGGAACACTGAAGCTTTCTTT	CSAGTGLSRNTEAFF
17	TRBV5-4	-	few	TRBJ2-3	TGTGCCAGCAGCCGCATCGCCGGAATTACTAGCACAGATACGCAGTATTTT	CASSRIAGITSTDTQYF
12	TRBV20-1	-	few	TRBJ2-7	TGCAGTGCCAGCTACAAACTCTACGAGCAGTACTTC	CSASYKLYEQYF
16	TRBV5-1	TRBD1	few	TRBJ2-1	TGCGCCAGCAGCTTGGCATTTGGGACAGGGTACAATGAGCAGTTCTTC	CASSLAFGTGYNEQFF
15	TRBV20-1	TRBD1	few	TRBJ1-2	TGCAGTGCTAGAGTCCAAGACAGGGTTTACTATGGCTACACCTTC	CSARVQDRVYYGYTF
14	TRBV2	-	few	TRBJ1-2	TGTGCCAGCAGTGAGTCAGAGGGCCGCTATGGCTACACCTTC	CASSESEGRYGYTF
15	TRBV27	-	-	TRBJ2-7	TGTGCCAGCAGACGAACAGGGAGTTGGGGCTACGAGCAGTACTTC	CASRRTGSWGYEQYF
14	TRBV20-1	-	-	TRBJ2-7	TGCAGTGCTAGAGTTTCAACAGGGAGCTACGAGCAGTACTTC	CSARVSTGSYEQYF
16	TRBV7-9	-	many	TRBJ1-1	TGTGCCAGCAGCTTAGCCCGGGGGCTAACGGGGACTGAAGCTTTCTTT	CASSLARGLTGTEAFF